The present T cell receptor beta chain was sequenced within a study of identifying expanded T cells in peripheral blood. Collection occurred without any documented infections or immune events in donors. The length of the CDR3 is 13 residues. With 6 bases removed from V and 7 bases from J, the gap between germline ends came to 15 bases. Germline loops: CDR1 MNHNS, CDR2 SASEGT. Data came from immunoSEQ multiplex PCR; TCRdb stores just in-frame clones and leaves some out. The sample shows 85,000 to 100,000 clones, around 89% of them seen only once. The sequencing input was blood. This chain uses TRBV6-1 with TRBJ1-1; a possible D gene is TRBD1 (6 bases). The sequence was collected from a person aged 18-69 years in good health. DNA of the CDR3: TGTGCCAGCAGACCCAGGGGTGAGGGTGAAGCTTTCTTT. Encoded protein: CASRPRGEGEAFF.